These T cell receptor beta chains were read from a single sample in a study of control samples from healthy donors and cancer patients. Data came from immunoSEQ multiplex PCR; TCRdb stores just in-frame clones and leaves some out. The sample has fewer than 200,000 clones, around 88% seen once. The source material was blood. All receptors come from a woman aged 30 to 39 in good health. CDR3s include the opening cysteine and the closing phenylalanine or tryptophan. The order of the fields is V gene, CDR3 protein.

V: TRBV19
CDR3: CASRMDANTGELFF

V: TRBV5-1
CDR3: CASSRVGGGGEDGYTF

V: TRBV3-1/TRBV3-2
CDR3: CASSRNQGPSGNTIYF

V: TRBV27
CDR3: CASSPNSGHEQFF

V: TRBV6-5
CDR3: CASSSGTGGTEAFF

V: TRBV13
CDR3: CASGEWLNTGELFF

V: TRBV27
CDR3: CASSLAQGVSEQYF

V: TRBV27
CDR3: CASSRPGVTEAFF

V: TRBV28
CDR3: CASSLYPLAQTQETQYF

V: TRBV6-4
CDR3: CASIVSTSGGDVQFF

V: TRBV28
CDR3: CASSFPFLHQPQHF

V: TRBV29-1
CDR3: CSVGRQGAGGYTF

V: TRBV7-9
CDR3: CASSPTRGSRHNEQFF

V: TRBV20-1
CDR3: CSASVWENYGYTF

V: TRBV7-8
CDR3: CASSSGGRGMNTEAFF

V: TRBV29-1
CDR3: CSVGSSGDNEQFF

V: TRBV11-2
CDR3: CASSLERLASEKLFF

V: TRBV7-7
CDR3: CASSRTSGNPYEQFF

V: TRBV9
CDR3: CASSVGAGGAFEGSEAFF

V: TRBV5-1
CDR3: CASSLWGYNEQFF

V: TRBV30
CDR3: CAWSEGLSTDTQYF

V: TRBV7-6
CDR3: CASSLGGLALQETQYF

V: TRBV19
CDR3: CASSTGTLTDTQYF

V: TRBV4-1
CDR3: CASSRGNTGELFF

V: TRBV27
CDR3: CASSFFPTARTNTEAFF

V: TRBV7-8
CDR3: CASSLSSSNTQYF

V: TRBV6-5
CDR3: CASSSQNEQFF

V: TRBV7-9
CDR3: CASSLGQGSNYGYTF

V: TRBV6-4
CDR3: CASRRPGTGELFF

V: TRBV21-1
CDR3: CASSKNRTSGGRDTQYF

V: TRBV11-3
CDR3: CASSPAFGGGRDTQYF

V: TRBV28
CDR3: CASSRPATGGSYEQYF

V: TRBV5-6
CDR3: CASSLGKGNEKLFF

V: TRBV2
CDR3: CASSDRARRPQHF

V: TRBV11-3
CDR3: CASSLAFGPNTEAFF

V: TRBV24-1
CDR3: CATSPPGGKGRYTF

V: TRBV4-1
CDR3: CASSSSWVAGTGEVGGYTF

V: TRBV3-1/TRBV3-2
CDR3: CASSQTRYEQYF

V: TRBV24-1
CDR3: CATSDPRGTHYGYTF

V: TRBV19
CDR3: CASHGRALSEAFF